These T cell receptor beta chains were read from a single sample in a study of cytomegalovirus exposure and HLA in healthy donors. TCRdb's table, derived via immunoSEQ multiplex PCR, lists solely in-frame clones and lacks some. The sample records tens of thousands of clones, more than 90% being singletons. Sequencing input: PBMCs. These receptors all come from a man aged 18 to 29 in good health and CMV-seronegative. Both conserved end residues are part of each CDR3. The D gene is left open where the match is weak. The size entry is marked missing in some rows and otherwise reads once, few, many or a size class.

>15|TRBD2|-|TRBV19|TRBJ2-7
TGTGCCAGTAGCGCGACTAGCGGGAGTACCTACGAGCAGTACTTC
CASSATSGSTYEQYF
>16|-|-|TRBV4-1|TRBJ2-3
TGCGCCAGCAGCCAACCTACTGGGACAAGAAGAGATACGCAGTATTTT
CASSQPTGTRRDTQYF
>15|TRBD1|-|TRBV6-1|TRBJ2-1
TGTGCCAGCACCAATGACAGGGGGTCGTACAATGAGCAGTTCTTC
CASTNDRGSYNEQFF
>15|TRBD1|few|TRBV5-1|TRBJ2-7
TGCGCCAGCAGCTTAGAGAGGGGGCGAATCGACGAGCAGTACTTC
CASSLERGRIDEQYF
>17|TRBD2|-|TRBV5-1|TRBJ2-1
TGCGCCAGCAGCTTGGAGGGTAGCGGGAGGACCTACAATGAGCAGTTCTTC
CASSLEGSGRTYNEQFF
>17|TRBD1|-|TRBV5-1|TRBJ1-4
TGCGCCAGCAGCTTTGAACAGGGGGCAGGGGCTAATGAAAAACTGTTTTTT
CASSFEQGAGANEKLFF
>18|TRBD2|-|TRBV5-1|TRBJ2-5
TGCGCCAGCAGCTTGGGTGTGTTGCGGGAGGGCCCCCGGGAGACCCAGTACTTC
CASSLGVLREGPRETQYF
>18|-|-|TRBV6-4|TRBJ1-2
TGTGCCAGCAGTGACTCGAATTCTGACCCCCGGAGCGGCTATGGCTACACCTTC
CASSDSNSDPRSGYGYTF
>19|TRBD2|-|TRBV6-1|TRBJ2-7
TGTGCCAGCAGTGAACTATCGGGACTAGCGGGAGGCCCCACCTACGAGCAGTACTTC
CASSELSGLAGGPTYEQYF
>16|-|-|TRBV7-8|TRBJ2-3
TGTGCCAGCAGCCTTCCGGTCGGGACTAGCACAGATACGCAGTATTTT
CASSLPVGTSTDTQYF
>17|TRBD2|-|TRBV5-8|TRBJ2-7
TGTGCCAGCAGCCCCACCACGACTAGCGAGCCGGCCTACGAGCAGTACTTC
CASSPTTTSEPAYEQYF
>13|-|-|TRBV10-1|TRBJ2-7
TGCGCCAGCAGTGAAGTGACGGGGAGTGAGCAGTACTTC
CASSEVTGSEQYF
>13|-|-|TRBV2|TRBJ1-5
TGTGCCAGCAGTTTGGGGGCTAAGCAGCCCCAGCATTTT
CASSLGAKQPQHF
>14|-|-|TRBV7-9|TRBJ1-4
TGTGCCAGCAGTTCCAGTCTAGGGAGTGAAAAACTGTTTTTT
CASSSSLGSEKLFF
>15|TRBD1|once|TRBV30|TRBJ1-1
TGTGCCTGGTCCCGGGACAGGGTCGGTGACACTGAAGCTTTCTTT
CAWSRDRVGDTEAFF
>15|TRBD1|-|TRBV4-1|TRBJ2-7
TGCGCCAGCAGCCAAGCCCCGGGACAGGGTGGAGAGCAGTACTTC
CASSQAPGQGGEQYF
>14|TRBD1|-|TRBV11-1|TRBJ1-1
TGTGCCAGCAACTCCAGGGGGCGGAACACTGAAGCTTTCTTT
CASNSRGRNTEAFF
>15|TRBD2|-|TRBV7-2|TRBJ2-2
TGTGCCAGCAGCTCTCCACGAGCGGGAGTCCGGGAGCTGTTTTTT
CASSSPRAGVRELFF
>14|TRBD1|-|TRBV28|TRBJ1-1
TGTGCCAGCAGTCCGACAGGGGTGAACACTGAAGCTTTCTTT
CASSPTGVNTEAFF
>17|TRBD2|-|TRBV29-1|TRBJ2-7
TGCAGCGTTGTCCACCGAGGACTAGCGGGAAACGTTGTCGAGCAGTACTTC
CSVVHRGLAGNVVEQYF
>14|TRBD1|-|TRBV19|TRBJ2-7
TGTGCCAGTAGTTACGGGACAGGAAAGTACGAGCAGTACTTC
CASSYGTGKYEQYF
>13|TRBD2|-|TRBV30|TRBJ2-3
TGTGCCTGGTGGCCCCTAGCGGGAGCTACGCAGTATTTT
CAWWPLAGATQYF
>14|-|-|TRBV21-1|TRBJ2-2
TGTGCCAGCAGCAACCGGGACACCAGCCGGGAGCTGTTTTTT
CASSNRDTSRELFF
>13|TRBD1|-|TRBV5-1|TRBJ1-1
TGCGCCAGCAGCGCTGGACAGGGAACTGAAGCTTTCTTT
CASSAGQGTEAFF
>15|-|-|TRBV7-2|TRBJ2-1
TGTGCCAGCAGCTTACTGGGGGCAGTCCACAATGAGCAGTTCTTC
CASSLLGAVHNEQFF
>13|-|-|TRBV28|TRBJ2-1
TGTGCCACCGGCCGGGTTTACTACAATGAGCAGTTCTTC
CATGRVYYNEQFF
>18|-|-|TRBV27|TRBJ2-6
TGTGCCAGCAGTACAACTCGTGCGGGGAAGGCTGGGGCCAACGTCCTGACTTTC
CASSTTRAGKAGANVLTF
>11|-|-|TRBV28|TRBJ2-7
TGTGCCAGCAGGTTACTCGACGAGCAGTACTTC
CASRLLDEQYF
>12|-|once|TRBV4-1|TRBJ1-5
TGCGCCAGCAGCAGGGGGAATCAGCCCCAGCATTTT
CASSRGNQPQHF
>14|-|-|TRBV7-9|TRBJ1-2
TGTGCCAGCAGCTCACAGGTCCTCGTCCATGGCTACACCTTC
CASSSQVLVHGYTF
>15|TRBD2|-|TRBV5-1|TRBJ2-5
TGCGCCAGCAACGAGGGACTAGCGGGAGTGGAGACCCAGTACTTC
CASNEGLAGVETQYF
>15|TRBD1|-|TRBV5-1|TRBJ1-5
TGCGCCAGCAGCTTACAGGGGGTGGGCAATCAGCCCCAGCATTTT
CASSLQGVGNQPQHF